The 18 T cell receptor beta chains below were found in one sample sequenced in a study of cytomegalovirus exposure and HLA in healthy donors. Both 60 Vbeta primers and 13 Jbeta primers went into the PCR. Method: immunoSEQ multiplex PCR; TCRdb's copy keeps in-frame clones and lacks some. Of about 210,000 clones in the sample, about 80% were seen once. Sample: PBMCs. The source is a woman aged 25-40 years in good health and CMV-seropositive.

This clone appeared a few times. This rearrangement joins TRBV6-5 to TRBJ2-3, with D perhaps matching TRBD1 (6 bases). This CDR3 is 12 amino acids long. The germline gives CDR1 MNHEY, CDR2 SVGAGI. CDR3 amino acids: CVPQGTSDTQYF. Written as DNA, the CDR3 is TGTGTTCCACAGGGTACTTCGGATACGCAGTATTTT.

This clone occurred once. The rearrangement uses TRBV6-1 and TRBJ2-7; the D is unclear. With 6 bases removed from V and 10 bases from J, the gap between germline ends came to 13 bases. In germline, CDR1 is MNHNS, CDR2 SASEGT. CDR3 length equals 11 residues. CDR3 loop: CASSATLVQYF. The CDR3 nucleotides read TGTGCCAGCAGCGCTACCTTGGTTCAGTACTTC.

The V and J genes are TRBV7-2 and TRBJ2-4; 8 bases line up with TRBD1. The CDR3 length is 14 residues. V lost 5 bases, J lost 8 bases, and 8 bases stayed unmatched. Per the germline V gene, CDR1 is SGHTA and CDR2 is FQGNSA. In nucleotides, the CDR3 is TGTGCCAGCAGCATACCCGACAGGGGACACATTCAGTACTTC. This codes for CASSIPDRGHIQYF.

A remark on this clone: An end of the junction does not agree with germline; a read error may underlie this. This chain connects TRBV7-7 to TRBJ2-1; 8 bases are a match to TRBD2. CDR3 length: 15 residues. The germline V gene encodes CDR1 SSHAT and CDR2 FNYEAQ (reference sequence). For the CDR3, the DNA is TGTGCTAGCAGCTCTGGCGGGGGGCATAGGAATGAGCAGTTCTTC. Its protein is CASSSGGGHRNEQFF.

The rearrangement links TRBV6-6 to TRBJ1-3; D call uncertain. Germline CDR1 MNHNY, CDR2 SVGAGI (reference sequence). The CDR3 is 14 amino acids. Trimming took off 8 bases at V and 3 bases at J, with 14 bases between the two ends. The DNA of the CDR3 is TGTGCCAGCGGCCGAGGAGAGTTTGGAAACACCATATATTTT. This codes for CASGRGEFGNTIYF.

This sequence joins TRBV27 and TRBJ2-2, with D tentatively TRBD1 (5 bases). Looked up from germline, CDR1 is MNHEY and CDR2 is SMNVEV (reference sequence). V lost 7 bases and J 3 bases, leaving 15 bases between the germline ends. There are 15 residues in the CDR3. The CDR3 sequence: CASKGSQSYTGELFF. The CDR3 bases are TGTGCCAGCAAGGGGTCCCAGTCGTACACCGGGGAGCTGTTTTTT.

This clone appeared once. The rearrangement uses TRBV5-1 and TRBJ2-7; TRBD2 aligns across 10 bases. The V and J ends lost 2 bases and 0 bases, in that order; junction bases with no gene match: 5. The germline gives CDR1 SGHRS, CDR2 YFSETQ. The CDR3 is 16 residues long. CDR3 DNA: TGCGCCAGCAGCTTACCGTTAGCGGGAGGCTCCTACGAGCAGTACTTC. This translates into CASSLPLAGGSYEQYF.

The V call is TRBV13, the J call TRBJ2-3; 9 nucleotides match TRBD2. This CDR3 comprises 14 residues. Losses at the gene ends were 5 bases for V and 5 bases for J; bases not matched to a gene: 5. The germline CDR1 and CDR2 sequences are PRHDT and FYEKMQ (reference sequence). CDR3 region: CASSGRGGQDTQYF. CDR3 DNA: TGTGCCAGCAGCGGGCGGGGGGGCCAAGATACGCAGTATTTT.

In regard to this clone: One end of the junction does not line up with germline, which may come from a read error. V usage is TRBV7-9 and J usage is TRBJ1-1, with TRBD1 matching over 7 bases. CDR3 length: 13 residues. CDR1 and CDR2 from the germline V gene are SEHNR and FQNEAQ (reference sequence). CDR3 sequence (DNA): TGTTCCAGCAGCTTAGCAGGGGGCACTGAAGCTTTCTTT. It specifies CSSSLAGGTEAFF.

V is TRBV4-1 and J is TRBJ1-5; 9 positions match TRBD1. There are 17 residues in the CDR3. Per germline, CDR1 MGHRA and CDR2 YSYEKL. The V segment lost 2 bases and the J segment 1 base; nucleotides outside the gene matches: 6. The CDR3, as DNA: TGCGCCAGCAGCCAATTAATGACAGGGGGGAGCAATCAGCCCCAGCATTTT. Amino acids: CASSQLMTGGSNQPQHF.

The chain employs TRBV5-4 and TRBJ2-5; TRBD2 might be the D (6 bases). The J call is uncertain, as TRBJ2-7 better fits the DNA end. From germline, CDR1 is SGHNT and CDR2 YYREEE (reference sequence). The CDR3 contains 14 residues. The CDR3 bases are TGTGCCAGCATCAAAATGGGGCAGGGAGGCGAGCAGTACTTC. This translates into CASIKMGQGGEQYF.

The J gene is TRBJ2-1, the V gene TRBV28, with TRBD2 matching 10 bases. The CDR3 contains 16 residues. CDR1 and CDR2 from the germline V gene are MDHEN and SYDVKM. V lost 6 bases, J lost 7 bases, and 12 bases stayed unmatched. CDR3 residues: CASSIPLAGVKNEQFF. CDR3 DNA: TGTGCCAGCAGCATTCCTCTAGCGGGAGTTAAGAATGAGCAGTTCTTC. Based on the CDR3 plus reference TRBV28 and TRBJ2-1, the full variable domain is DVKVTQSSRYLVKRTGEKVFLECVQDMDHENMFWYRQDPGLGLRLIYFSYDVKMKEKGDIPEGYSVSREKKERFSLILESASTNQTSMYLCASSIPLAGVKNEQFFGPGTRLTVL.

In DNA form, the CDR3 reads TGTGCCAGCAGCCAAGATTCTCGGGTAGCGGGAAGGGACAATGAGCAGTTCTTC. The encoded protein is CASSQDSRVAGRDNEQFF. The gene calls are TRBV4-2 and TRBJ2-1; 8 nucleotides line up with TRBD2. The CDR3 covers 18 residues. Trimming took 0 bases from V and 5 from J; bases not matched to a gene: 12. CDR1 LGHNA and CDR2 YNFKEQ come from the germline V gene.

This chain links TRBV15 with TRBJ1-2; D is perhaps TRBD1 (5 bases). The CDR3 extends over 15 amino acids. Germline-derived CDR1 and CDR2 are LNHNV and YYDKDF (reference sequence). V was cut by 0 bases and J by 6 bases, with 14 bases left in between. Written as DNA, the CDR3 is TGTGCCACCAGCAGAGATCTCAGGGTCCAAGATGGCTACACCTTC. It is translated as CATSRDLRVQDGYTF.

Written as DNA, the CDR3 is TGTGCCAGCAGCCTCGGGAGGGGGGGCGGAAATGAGCAGTTCTTC. Encoded protein: CASSLGRGGGNEQFF. This chain joins TRBV9 and TRBJ2-1, with TRBD2 identical over 8 bases. The junction had 10 bases not matched to a gene; V was cut back by 4 bases and J by 7 bases. The CDR3 sequence is 15 residues long. Germline V gives CDR1 SGDLS, CDR2 YYNGEE. Drawing the rest from reference TRBV9 and TRBJ2-1, the complete variable domain is DSGVTQTPKHLITATGQRVTLRCSPRSGDLSVYWYQQSLDQGLQFLIQYYNGEERAKGNILERFSAQQFPDLHSELNLSSLELGDSALYFCASSLGRGGGNEQFFGPGTRLTVL.

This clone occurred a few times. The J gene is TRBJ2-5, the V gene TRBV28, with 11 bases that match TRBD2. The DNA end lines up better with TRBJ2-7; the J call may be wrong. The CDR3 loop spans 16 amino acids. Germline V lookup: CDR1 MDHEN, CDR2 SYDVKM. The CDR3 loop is CATYETSGAFSYEQYF. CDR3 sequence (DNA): TGTGCCACCTACGAGACTAGCGGGGCATTTTCCTACGAGCAGTACTTC.

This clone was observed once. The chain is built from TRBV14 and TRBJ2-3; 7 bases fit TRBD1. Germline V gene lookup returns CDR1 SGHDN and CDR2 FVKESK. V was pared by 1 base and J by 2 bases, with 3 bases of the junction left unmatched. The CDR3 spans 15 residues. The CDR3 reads CASSQGTGNTDTQYF. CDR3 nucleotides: TGTGCCAGCAGCCAAGGGACAGGTAACACAGATACGCAGTATTTT.

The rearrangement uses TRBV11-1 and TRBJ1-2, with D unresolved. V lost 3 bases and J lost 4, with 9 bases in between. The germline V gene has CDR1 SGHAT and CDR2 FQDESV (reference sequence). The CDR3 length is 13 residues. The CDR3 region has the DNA TGTGCCAGCAGCTTGGCGGGGATCTATGGCTACACCTTC. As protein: CASSLAGIYGYTF.